The 15 T cell receptor beta chains given below trace back to one sample, sequenced in a study of blood T cell repertoires in COVID-19. Profiling relied on immunoSEQ multiplex PCR, and the TCRdb table lists in-frame clones only, not all of them. This table holds tens of thousands of clones, 77% found once. The sequenced sample was peripheral blood. These receptors all come from a human donor with active or convalescent COVID-19. The donor label of this sample is uncertain.

The sample holds a few counts of this clone. The chain couples TRBV5-1 to TRBJ2-1, with D perhaps matching TRBD2 (5 bases). This CDR3 has 18 amino acids. Germline loops: CDR1 SGHRS, CDR2 YFSETQ. The V end was cut by 1 base, the J end by 0 bases, with 17 bases between. The CDR3 reads CASSLRSGGPPSYNEQFF. The CDR3 coding sequence is TGCGCCAGCAGCTTGCGGTCTGGCGGGCCACCCTCCTACAATGAGCAGTTCTTC.

V and J are TRBV7-9 and TRBJ2-2; 14 bases fit TRBD2. Germline CDR1 reads SEHNR; CDR2 reads FQNEAQ (reference sequence). The V gene end was trimmed by 4 bases and the J gene end by 0 bases; junction bases not matched to a gene: 7. This CDR3 comprises 19 residues. The CDR3, as DNA: TGTGCCAGCAGCTACCGGACTAGCGGGAGGATTACGAACACCGGGGAGCTGTTTTTT. Its translation is CASSYRTSGRITNTGELFF.

The J gene is TRBJ2-1, the V gene TRBV19; the D gene is possibly TRBD2 (6 bases). Trimming left V 5 bases short and J 6 bases short, with 17 bases between. Germline-derived CDR1 and CDR2 are LNHDA and SQIVND (reference sequence). The CDR3 length is 15 residues. CDR3 DNA sequence: TGTGCCAGTAGTGGACGGGAGTTAAAAGGCAATGAGCAGTTCTTC. Translation gives CASSGRELKGNEQFF. Using reference TRBV19 and TRBJ2-1 for the parts outside the CDR3, the full variable domain is DGGITQSPKYLFRKEGQNVTLSCEQNLNHDAMYWYRQDPGQGLRLIYYSQIVNDFQKGDIAEGYSVSREKKESFPLTVTSAQKNPTAFYLCASSGRELKGNEQFFGPGTRLTVL.

V is TRBV24-1 and J is TRBJ2-1; the match to TRBD1 covers 11 bases. Trimming removed 2 bases from V and 1 base from J; junction bases left unmatched: 6. The V gene's germline CDR1 is KGHDR and CDR2 SFDVKD. This CDR3 is built from 18 residues. The CDR3 loop is CATSDSGTGGGSYNEQFF. In DNA form, the CDR3 reads TGTGCCACCAGTGATTCCGGGACAGGGGGGGGTTCCTACAATGAGCAGTTCTTC.

The chain combines TRBV28 with TRBJ2-1, with TRBD2 matching over 8 bases. The V and J ends lost 4 bases and 7 bases, in that order; junction bases with no gene match: 12. The CDR3 is 16 amino acids. Germline-derived CDR1 and CDR2 are MDHEN and SYDVKM. The CDR3 sequence: CASSSGGSGSWNEQFF. CDR3 bases: TGTGCCAGCAGTTCCGGGGGGAGCGGGAGTTGGAATGAGCAGTTCTTC.

This chain connects TRBV4-1 to TRBJ2-7, with 11 positions matching TRBD2. Germline values: CDR1 MGHRA, CDR2 YSYEKL. Losses at the gene ends were 3 bases for V and 3 bases for J; bases not matched to a gene: 4. The CDR3 is made up of 15 amino acids. The CDR3 sequence: CASSQGLAEHYEQYF. DNA of the CDR3: TGCGCCAGCAGCCAGGGACTAGCGGAACACTACGAGCAGTACTTC.

J is TRBJ2-6 and V is TRBV19, with a possible D match to TRBD1 (6 bases). This CDR3 region has 15 residues. In germline, CDR1 is LNHDA, CDR2 SQIVND (reference sequence). V lost 10 bases and J lost 0, with 13 bases in between. The CDR3 DNA reads TGTGCCACCACCTCCAGGGGCTCTGGGGCCAACGTCCTGACTTTC. It is translated as CATTSRGSGANVLTF.

J is TRBJ1-5 and V is TRBV29-1, with D possibly TRBD1 on 5 matching bases. Deletions cut 5 bases from V and 4 bases from J, with 15 bases between. Germline CDR1 and CDR2: SQVTM and ANQGSEA. The CDR3 loop spans 14 amino acids. CDR3 bases: TGCAGCGTTAGGAAGACGGGGGAGAATCAGCCCCAGCATTTT. Protein product: CSVRKTGENQPQHF.

The chain carries TRBV7-2 and TRBJ2-3; TRBD1 matches 9 bases. The ends lost 0 bases at V and 6 bases at J; junction bases unmatched: 4. CDR1 and CDR2 (germline): SGHTA, FQGNSA. This CDR3 comprises 15 residues. CDR3 amino acids: CASSLATTGGDTQYF. In DNA form, the CDR3 reads TGTGCCAGCAGCTTAGCTACGACAGGGGGGGATACGCAGTATTTT.

The J gene is TRBJ1-2, the V gene TRBV28; 8 bases are a match to TRBD1. Germline CDR1 and CDR2: MDHEN and SYDVKM. CDR3 length: 13 residues. Trimming cost V 2 bases and J 8 bases; bases outside gene matches: 4. CDR3 in DNA: TGTGCCAGCAGTTTACAGGGGGCGCAAGGCTACACCTTC. This sequence encodes CASSLQGAQGYTF.

The gene calls are TRBV18 and TRBJ1-4; D is undetermined. The CDR3 spans 19 residues. Trimming took 6 bases from V and 1 from J, leaving 24 bases between them. Germline V lookup: CDR1 KGHSH, CDR2 LQKENI. CDR3 DNA: TGTGCCAGCTCGCGTATCCCCCCAGGTGGGAGTCGAACTAATGAAAAACTGTTTTTT. The encoded protein is CASSRIPPGGSRTNEKLFF. Together with reference TRBV18 and TRBJ1-4, the CDR3 gives the full variable domain: NAGVMQNPRHLVRRRGQEARLRCSPMKGHSHVYWYRQLPEEGLKFMVYLQKENIIDESGMPKERFSAEFPKEGPSILRIQQVVRGDSAAYFCASSRIPPGGSRTNEKLFFGSGTQLSVL.

V usage is TRBV30 and J usage is TRBJ2-4; TRBD2 is a possible D gene (5 bases). Germline assignment: CDR1 GTSNPN and CDR2 SVGIG (reference sequence). The CDR3 is made up of 14 amino acids. Trimming left V 4 bases short and J 6 bases short, with 16 bases between. The CDR3 DNA reads TGTGCCTGGACCACGGACGGGGTCGCAAACATTCAGTACTTC. Translating it yields CAWTTDGVANIQYF.

This clone came up a few times. The V gene is TRBV6-5, the J gene TRBJ2-3, with D perhaps TRBD1 (6 bases). Trimming took off 5 bases at V and 5 bases at J, with 17 bases between the two ends. Germline assignment: CDR1 MNHEY and CDR2 SVGAGI. The CDR3 contains 15 residues. As DNA, the CDR3 is TGTGCCAGCAGTCTTTTCCGGACAGCAGGAGATACGCAGTATTTT. This sequence encodes CASSLFRTAGDTQYF.

The chain has TRBV6-2 or TRBV6-3 and TRBJ2-1; 8 bases are a match to TRBD2. V lost 2 bases, J lost 8 bases, and 11 bases stayed unmatched. Germline V gives CDR1 MNHEY, CDR2 SVGEGT. This CDR3 has 16 amino acids. The CDR3 DNA reads as TGTGCCAGCAGTTACCCAGCGGGAGTAAGGGGGGATGAGCAGTTCTTC. Translating it yields CASSYPAGVRGDEQFF.

The CDR3 here is CASSIRVGAYEQYF. CDR3 DNA: TGTGCCAGTAGTATCAGGGTGGGTGCCTACGAGCAGTACTTC. The V call is TRBV19, the J call TRBJ2-7, with D perhaps matching TRBD1 (5 bases). CDR1 and CDR2 (germline): LNHDA, SQIVND (reference sequence). The CDR3 is 14 residues long. V shed 3 bases and J shed 2 bases, with 11 bases lying between them.